This T cell receptor beta chain is drawn from a study of CD4 T cells in relation to SARS-CoV-2 and coronaviruses. Study at large: After roughly 11 days of antigen culture, PBMC TCR beta CDR3s were sequenced.

Sequencing used immunoSEQ multiplex PCR; TCRdb keeps in-frame clones, though not all of them. The repertoire holds 25,000 to 35,000 clones, with 70% to 80% as singletons. Before the COVID-19 pandemic, during about 2011-2019, CD4+ T cells were taken from unexposed donors. After roughly ten days of culture, CD4+ T cells were isolated. Approximately 1.9 million PBMCs per well were cultured with 7.5 to 10 IU/ml IL-2. On days 3 and 7, cultures got half fresh IL-2 medium. Germline CDR1 and CDR2: MNHEY and SMNVEV (reference sequence). V lost 6 bases and J lost 1, with 6 bases in between. This CDR3 region has 12 residues. As concerns this clone: Its antigen is currently unknown.

The sequencing sample was made of CD4+ T cells from PBMCs, cultured in vitro. The receptor's source is a human donor in good health. The chain joins TRBV27 to TRBJ1-1; D is undetermined. The CDR3 spells CASRKGNTEAFF. CDR3 nucleotides: TGTGCCAGCAGAAAGGGGAACACTGAAGCTTTCTTT.